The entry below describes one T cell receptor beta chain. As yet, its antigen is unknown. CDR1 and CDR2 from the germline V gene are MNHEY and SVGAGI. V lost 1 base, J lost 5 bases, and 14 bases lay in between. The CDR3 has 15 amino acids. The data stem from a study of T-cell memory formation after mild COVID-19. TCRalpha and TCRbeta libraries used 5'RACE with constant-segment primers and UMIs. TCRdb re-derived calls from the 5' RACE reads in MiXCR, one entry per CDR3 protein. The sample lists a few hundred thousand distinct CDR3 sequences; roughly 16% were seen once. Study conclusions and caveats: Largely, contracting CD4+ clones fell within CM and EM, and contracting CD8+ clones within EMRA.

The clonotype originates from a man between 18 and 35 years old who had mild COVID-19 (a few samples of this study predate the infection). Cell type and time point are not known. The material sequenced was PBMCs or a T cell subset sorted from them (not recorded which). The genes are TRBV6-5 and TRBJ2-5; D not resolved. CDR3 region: CASSYFNSPPETQYF. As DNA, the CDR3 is TGTGCCAGCAGTTACTTTAATAGTCCCCCGGAGACCCAGTACTTC.